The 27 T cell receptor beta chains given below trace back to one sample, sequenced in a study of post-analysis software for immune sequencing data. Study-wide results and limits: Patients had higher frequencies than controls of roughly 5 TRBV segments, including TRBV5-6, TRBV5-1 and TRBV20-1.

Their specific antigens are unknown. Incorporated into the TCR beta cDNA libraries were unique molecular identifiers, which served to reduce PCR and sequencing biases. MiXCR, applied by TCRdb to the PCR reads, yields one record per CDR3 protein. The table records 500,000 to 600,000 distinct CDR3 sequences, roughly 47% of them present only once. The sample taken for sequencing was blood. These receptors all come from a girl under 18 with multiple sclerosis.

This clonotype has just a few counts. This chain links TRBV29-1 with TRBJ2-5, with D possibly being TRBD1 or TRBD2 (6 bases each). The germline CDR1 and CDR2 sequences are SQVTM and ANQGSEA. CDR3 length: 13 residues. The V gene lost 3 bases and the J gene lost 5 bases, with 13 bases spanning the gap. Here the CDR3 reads CSVEEGVGETQYF. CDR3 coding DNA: TGCAGCGTTGAGGAGGGGGTAGGGGAGACCCAGTACTTC.

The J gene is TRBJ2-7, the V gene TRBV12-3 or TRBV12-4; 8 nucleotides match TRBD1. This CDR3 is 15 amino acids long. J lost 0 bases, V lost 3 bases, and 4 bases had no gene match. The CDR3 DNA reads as TGTGCCAGCAGTTTGACAGGGGTCTACTCCTACGAGCAGTACTTC. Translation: CASSLTGVYSYEQYF.

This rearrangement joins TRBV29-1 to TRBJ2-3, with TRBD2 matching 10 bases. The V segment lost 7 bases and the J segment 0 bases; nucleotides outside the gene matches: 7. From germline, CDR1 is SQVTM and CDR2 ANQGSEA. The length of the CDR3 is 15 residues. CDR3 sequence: CSAARTSGSTDTQYF. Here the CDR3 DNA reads TGCAGCGCTGCGCGGACTAGCGGCAGCACAGATACGCAGTATTTT.

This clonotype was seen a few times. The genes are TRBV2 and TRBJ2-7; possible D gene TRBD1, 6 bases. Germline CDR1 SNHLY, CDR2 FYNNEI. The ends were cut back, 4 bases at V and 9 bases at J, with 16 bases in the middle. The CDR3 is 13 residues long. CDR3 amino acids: CASSAGTWGRQYF. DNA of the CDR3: TGTGCCAGCAGTGCCGGGACATGGGGGCGGCAGTACTTC. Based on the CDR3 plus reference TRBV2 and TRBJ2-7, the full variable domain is EPEVTQTPSHQVTQMGQEVILRCVPISNHLYFYWYRQILGQKVEFLVSFYNNEISEKSEIFDDQFSVERPDGSNFTLKIRSTKLEDSAMYFCASSAGTWGRQYFGPGTRLTVT.

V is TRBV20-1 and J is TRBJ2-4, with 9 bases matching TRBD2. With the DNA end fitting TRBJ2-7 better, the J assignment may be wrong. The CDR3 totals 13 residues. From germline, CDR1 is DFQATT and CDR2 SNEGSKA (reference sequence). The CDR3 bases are TGCAGTGCCAGCGGGGGGCCGGGGTACGAGCAGTACTTC. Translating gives CSASGGPGYEQYF.

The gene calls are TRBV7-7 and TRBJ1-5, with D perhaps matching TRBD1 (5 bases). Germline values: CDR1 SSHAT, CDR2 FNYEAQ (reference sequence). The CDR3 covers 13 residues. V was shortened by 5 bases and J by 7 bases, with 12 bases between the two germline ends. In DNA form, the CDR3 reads TGTGCCAGCAGCCCTCAGGGTCTCCAGCCCCAGCATTTT. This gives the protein CASSPQGLQPQHF.

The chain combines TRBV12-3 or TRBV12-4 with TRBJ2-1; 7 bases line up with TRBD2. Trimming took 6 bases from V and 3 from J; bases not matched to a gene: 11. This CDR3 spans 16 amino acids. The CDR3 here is CASSSPPGGFYNEQFF. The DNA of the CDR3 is TGTGCCAGCAGCTCCCCGCCGGGGGGATTCTACAATGAGCAGTTCTTC.

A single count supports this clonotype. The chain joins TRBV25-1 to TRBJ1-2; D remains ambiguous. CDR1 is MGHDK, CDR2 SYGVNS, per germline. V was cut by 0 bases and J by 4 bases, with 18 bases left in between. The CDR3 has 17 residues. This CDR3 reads CASSEYGSDPGGYGYTF. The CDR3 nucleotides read TGTGCCAGCAGTGAATATGGATCCGACCCGGGAGGCTATGGCTACACCTTC.

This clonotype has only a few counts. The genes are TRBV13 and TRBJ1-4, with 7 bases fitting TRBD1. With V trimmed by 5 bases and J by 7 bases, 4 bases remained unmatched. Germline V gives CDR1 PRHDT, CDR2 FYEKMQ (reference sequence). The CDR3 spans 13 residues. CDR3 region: CASSDGTAEKLFF. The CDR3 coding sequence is TGTGCCAGCAGCGATGGGACAGCTGAAAAACTGTTTTTT.

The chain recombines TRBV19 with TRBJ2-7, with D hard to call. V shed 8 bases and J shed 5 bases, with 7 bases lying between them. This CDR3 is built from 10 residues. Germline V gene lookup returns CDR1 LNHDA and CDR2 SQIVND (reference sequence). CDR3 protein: CASGWDEQYF. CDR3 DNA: TGTGCCAGTGGGTGGGACGAGCAGTACTTC.

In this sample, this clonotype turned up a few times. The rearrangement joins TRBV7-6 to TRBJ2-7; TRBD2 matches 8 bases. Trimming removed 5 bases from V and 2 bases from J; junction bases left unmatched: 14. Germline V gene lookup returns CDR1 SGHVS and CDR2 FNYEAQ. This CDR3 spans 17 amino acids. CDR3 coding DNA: TGTGCCAGCAGCCCCCTGGCCGTAGCGGGATCTACCTACGAGCAGTACTTC. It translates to CASSPLAVAGSTYEQYF.

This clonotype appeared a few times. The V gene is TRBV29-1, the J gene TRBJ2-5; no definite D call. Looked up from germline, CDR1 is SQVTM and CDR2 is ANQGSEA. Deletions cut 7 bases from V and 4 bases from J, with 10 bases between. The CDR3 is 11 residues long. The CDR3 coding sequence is TGCAGCGCCTCGGAGAGAGAGACCCAGTACTTC. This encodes CSASERETQYF.

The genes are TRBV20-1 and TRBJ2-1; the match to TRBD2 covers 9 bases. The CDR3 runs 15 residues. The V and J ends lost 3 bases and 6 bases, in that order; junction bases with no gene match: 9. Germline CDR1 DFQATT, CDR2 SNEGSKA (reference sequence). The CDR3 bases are TGCAGTGCTAGCCTGGCGGGAGGGCGTCCCAATGAGCAGTTCTTC. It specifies CSASLAGGRPNEQFF.

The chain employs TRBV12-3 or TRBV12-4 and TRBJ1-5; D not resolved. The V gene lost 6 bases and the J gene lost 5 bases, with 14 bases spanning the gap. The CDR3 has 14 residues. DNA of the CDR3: TGTGCCAGCAGATCCCTCACTTCCGATCAGCCCCAGCATTTT. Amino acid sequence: CASRSLTSDQPQHF.

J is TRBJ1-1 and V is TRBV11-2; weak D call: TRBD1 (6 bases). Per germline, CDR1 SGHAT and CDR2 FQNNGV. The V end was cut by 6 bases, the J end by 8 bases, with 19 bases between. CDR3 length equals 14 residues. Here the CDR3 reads CASRRIRDNDEAFF. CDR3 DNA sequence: TGTGCCAGCAGACGGATCCGGGACAACGACGAAGCTTTCTTT.

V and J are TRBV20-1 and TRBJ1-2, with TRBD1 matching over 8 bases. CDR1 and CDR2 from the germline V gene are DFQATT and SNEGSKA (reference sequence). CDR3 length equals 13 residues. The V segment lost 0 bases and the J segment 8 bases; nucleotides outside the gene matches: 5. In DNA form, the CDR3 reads TGCAGTGCTAGAGACCTGGACAGGGCCGGCTACACCTTC. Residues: CSARDLDRAGYTF.

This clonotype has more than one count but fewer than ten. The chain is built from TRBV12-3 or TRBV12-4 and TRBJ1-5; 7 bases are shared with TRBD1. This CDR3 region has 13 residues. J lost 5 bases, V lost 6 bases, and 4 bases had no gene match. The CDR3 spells CASRRDSHQPQHF. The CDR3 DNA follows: TGTGCCAGCAGGCGGGACAGTCATCAGCCCCAGCATTTT.

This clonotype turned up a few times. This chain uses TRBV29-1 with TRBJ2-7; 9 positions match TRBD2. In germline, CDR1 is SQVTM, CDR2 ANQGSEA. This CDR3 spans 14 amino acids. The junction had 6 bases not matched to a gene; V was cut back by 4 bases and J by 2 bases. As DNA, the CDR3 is TGCAGCGTTGCGGCTAGCGGGACGGCCTACGAGCAGTACTTC. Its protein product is CSVAASGTAYEQYF.

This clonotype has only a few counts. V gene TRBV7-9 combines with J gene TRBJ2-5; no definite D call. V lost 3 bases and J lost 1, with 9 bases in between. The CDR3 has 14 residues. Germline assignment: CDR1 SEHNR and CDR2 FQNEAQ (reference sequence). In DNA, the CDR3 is TGTGCCAGCAGCTTGGTTGAAGTCCAAGAGACCCAGTACTTC. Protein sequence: CASSLVEVQETQYF.

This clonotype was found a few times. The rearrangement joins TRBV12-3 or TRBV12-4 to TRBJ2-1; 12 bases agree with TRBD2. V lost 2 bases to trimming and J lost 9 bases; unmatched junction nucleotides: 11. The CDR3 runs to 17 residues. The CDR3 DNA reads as TGTGCCAGCAGTTTACGGGGACTAGCGGGTCTCCGGGGTGAGCAGTTCTTC. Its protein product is CASSLRGLAGLRGEQFF.

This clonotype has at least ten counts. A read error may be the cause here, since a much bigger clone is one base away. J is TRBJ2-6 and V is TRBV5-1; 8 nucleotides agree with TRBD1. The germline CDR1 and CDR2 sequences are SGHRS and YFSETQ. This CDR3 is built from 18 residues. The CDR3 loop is CASSSVTGALSGANVRTF. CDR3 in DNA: TGCGCCAGCAGCTCGGTGACAGGGGCTCTCTCTGGGGCCAACGTCCGGACTTTC.

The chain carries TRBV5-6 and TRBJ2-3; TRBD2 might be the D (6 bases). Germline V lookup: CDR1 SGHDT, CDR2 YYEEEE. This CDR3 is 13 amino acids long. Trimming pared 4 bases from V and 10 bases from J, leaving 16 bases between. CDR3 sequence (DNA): TGTGCCAGCAGCCGGGACTGGACTAAAGCGCAGTATTTT. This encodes CASSRDWTKAQYF. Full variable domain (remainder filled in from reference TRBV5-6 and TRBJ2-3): DAGVTQSPTHLIKTRGQQVTLRCSPKSGHDTVSWYQQALGQGPQFIFQYYEEEERQRGNFPDRFSGHQFPNYSSELNVNALLLGDSALYLCASSRDWTKAQYFGPGTRLTVL.

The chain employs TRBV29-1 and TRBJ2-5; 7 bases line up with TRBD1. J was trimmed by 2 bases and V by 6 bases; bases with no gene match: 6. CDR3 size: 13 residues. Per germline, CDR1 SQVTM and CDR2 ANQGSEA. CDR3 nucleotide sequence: TGCAGCGTCGGACAGGTGATTCAAGAGACCCAGTACTTC. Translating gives CSVGQVIQETQYF.

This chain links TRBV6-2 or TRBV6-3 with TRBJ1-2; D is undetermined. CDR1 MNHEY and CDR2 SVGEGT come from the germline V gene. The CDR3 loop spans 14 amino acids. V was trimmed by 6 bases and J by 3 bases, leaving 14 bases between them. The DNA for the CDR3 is TGTGCCAGCAGAACAACCGCCCGGGACTATGGCTACACCTTC. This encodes CASRTTARDYGYTF.

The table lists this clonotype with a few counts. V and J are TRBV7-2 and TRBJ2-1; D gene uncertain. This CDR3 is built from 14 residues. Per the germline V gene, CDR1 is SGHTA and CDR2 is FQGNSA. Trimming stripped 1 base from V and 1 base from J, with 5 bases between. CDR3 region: CASSLGASYNEQFF. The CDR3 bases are TGTGCCAGCAGCTTAGGAGCTTCCTACAATGAGCAGTTCTTC.

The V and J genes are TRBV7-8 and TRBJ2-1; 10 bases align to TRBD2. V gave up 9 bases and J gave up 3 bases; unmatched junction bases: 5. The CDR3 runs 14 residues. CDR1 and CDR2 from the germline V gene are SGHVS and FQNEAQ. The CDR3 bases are TGTGCCAGTCAACTAGCGGGGCGCTACAATGAGCAGTTCTTC. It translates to CASQLAGRYNEQFF.

The CDR3 sequence is CASSYRREADTQYF. CDR3 in DNA: TGTGCCAGCAGTTACCGGCGGGAAGCAGATACGCAGTATTTT. The V gene is TRBV6-5, the J gene TRBJ2-3, with D perhaps TRBD2 (6 bases). The CDR3 loop spans 14 amino acids. The V and J ends lost 2 bases and 4 bases respectively, with 10 bases between them. Germline values: CDR1 MNHEY, CDR2 SVGAGI.